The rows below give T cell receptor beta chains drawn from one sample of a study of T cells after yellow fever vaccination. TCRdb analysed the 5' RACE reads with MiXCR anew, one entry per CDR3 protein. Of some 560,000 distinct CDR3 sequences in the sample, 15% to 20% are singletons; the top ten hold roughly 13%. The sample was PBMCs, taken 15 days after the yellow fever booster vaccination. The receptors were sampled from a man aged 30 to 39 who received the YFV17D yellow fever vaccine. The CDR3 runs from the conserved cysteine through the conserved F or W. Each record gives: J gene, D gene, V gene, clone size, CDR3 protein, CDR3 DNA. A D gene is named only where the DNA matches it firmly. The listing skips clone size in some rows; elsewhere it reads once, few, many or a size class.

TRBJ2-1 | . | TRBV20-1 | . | CSARDPGTLSSYNEQFF | TGCAGTGCTAGAGACCCTGGGACTTTGAGCTCCTACAATGAGCAGTTCTTC
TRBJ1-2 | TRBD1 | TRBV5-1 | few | CATSTGAGNDGYTF | TGCGCCACCTCGACAGGGGCCGGCAACGATGGCTACACCTTC
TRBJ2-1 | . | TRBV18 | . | CASSGSDFGGEQFF | TGTGCCAGCTCAGGGTCCGACTTTGGCGGTGAGCAGTTCTTC
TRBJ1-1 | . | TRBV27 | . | CASSLRGQGQAFF | TGTGCCAGCAGTTTAAGGGGACAAGGGCAAGCTTTCTTT
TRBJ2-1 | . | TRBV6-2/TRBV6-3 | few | CASSKLWLAMPSSYNEQFF | TGTGCCAGCAGTAAACTCTGGCTCGCGATGCCAAGCTCCTACAATGAGCAGTTCTTC
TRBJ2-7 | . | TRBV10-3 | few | CAISAHGVSYEQYF | TGTGCCATCAGTGCTCACGGGGTTTCCTACGAGCAGTACTTC
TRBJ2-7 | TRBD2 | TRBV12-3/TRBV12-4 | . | CASSRGRESSYEQYF | TGTGCCAGCAGCCGCGGGAGGGAGAGCTCCTACGAGCAGTACTTC
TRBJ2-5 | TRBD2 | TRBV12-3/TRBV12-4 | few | CASSLRREGVDLAQETQYF | TGTGCCAGCAGTCTCCGGCGGGAGGGAGTGGATTTAGCCCAAGAGACCCAGTACTTC
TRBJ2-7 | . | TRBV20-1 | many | CSAFNGDEQYF | TGCAGTGCTTTTAATGGCGACGAGCAGTACTTC
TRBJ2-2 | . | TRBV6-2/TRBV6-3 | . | CASSYSQSSNTGELFF | TGTGCCAGCAGTTACTCGCAATCGTCGAACACCGGGGAGCTGTTTTTT
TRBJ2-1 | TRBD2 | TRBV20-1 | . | CSARVLSGRGKPYNEQFF | TGCAGTGCTAGAGTCTTGAGCGGGAGGGGTAAACCCTACAATGAGCAGTTCTTC
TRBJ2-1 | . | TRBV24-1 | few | CATSDIPGPQFF | TGTGCCACCAGTGACATCCCTGGACCTCAGTTCTTC
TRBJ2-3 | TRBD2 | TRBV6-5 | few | CASSSAAPVGGNTDTQYF | TGTGCCAGCAGTTCCGCGGCTCCGGTGGGAGGGAACACAGATACGCAGTATTTT
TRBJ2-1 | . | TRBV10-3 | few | CAISEESASSYNEQFF | TGTGCCATCAGTGAGGAATCGGCATCCTCCTACAATGAGCAGTTCTTC
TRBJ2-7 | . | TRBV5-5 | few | CASSYIDGNYEQYF | TGTGCCAGCAGCTACATTGACGGGAATTACGAGCAGTACTTC
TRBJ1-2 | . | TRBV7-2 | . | CASTFTSGYGYGYTF | TGTGCCAGCACCTTCACCTCGGGGTATGGCTATGGCTACACCTTC
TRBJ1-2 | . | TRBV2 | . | CASGTNLLANYGYTF | TGTGCCAGCGGGACTAACCTCTTAGCTAACTATGGCTACACCTTC
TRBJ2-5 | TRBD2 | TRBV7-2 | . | CASSFLAGGGETQYF | TGTGCCAGCAGCTTCCTAGCGGGAGGAGGAGAGACCCAGTACTTC
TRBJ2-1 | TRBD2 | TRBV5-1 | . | CASSQGLAGALDEQFF | TGCGCCAGCAGCCAAGGACTAGCGGGAGCATTGGATGAGCAGTTCTTC
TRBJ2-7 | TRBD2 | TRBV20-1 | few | CSASSTAGGPIDEQYF | TGCAGTGCCTCCTCGACGGCGGGAGGGCCAATCGACGAGCAGTACTTC
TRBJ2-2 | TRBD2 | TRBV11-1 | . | CASSYGLAGEDANTGELFF | TGTGCCAGCAGTTACGGACTAGCGGGAGAAGACGCGAACACCGGGGAGCTGTTTTTT
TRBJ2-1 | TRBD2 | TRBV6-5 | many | CASSSSGGYNEQFF | TGTGCCAGCAGTTCCAGCGGGGGTTACAATGAGCAGTTCTTC
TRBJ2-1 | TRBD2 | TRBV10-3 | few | CAIREASGLSYNEQFF | TGTGCCATCAGAGAGGCTAGCGGTCTCTCCTACAATGAGCAGTTCTTC
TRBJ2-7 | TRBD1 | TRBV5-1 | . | CASSLVGTGWNEQYF | TGCGCCAGCAGCCTGGTGGGGACAGGGTGGAACGAGCAGTACTTC
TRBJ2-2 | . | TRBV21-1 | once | CASSKVDREGFPGELFF | TGTGCCAGCAGCAAAGTCGACAGGGAGGGGTTCCCCGGGGAGCTGTTTTTT
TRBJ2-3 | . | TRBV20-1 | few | CSAREASVSTDTQYF | TGCAGTGCTAGGGAGGCTAGCGTAAGCACAGATACGCAGTATTTT
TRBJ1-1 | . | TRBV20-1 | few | CSAPTQGKDTEAFF | TGCAGTGCGCCCACACAGGGTAAGGACACTGAAGCTTTCTTT
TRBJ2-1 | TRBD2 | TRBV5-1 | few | CASTLQTSGSYIEQFF | TGCGCCAGCACCCTGCAGACTAGCGGCTCCTACATTGAGCAGTTCTTC
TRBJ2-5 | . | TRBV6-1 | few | CASNEAGAAVEYQYF | TGTGCCAGCAACGAAGCAGGGGCGGCCGTGGAGTACCAGTACTTC
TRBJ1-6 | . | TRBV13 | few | CASSLVNSPLHF | TGTGCCAGCAGCTTAGTTAATTCACCCCTCCACTTT
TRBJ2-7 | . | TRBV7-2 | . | CASSSEPRYEQYF | TGTGCCAGCAGCTCCGAGCCTCGTTACGAGCAGTACTTC
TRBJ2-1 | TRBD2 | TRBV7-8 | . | CASSPSGFEQFF | TGTGCCAGCAGCCCTAGCGGGTTTGAGCAGTTCTTC
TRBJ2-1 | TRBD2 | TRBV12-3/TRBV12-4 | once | CASSFRGLAGGAYNEQFF | TGTGCCAGCAGTTTCCGTGGACTAGCGGGAGGTGCGTACAATGAGCAGTTCTTC
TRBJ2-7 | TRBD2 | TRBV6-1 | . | CASSVETSGSYEQYF | TGTGCCAGCAGTGTGGAGACTAGCGGGAGCTACGAGCAGTACTTC
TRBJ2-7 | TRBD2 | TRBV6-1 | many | CASRQWTSVHEQYF | TGTGCCAGCAGACAGTGGACTAGCGTCCACGAGCAGTACTTC
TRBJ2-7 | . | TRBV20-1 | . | CSAREVAEQYF | TGCAGTGCTAGAGAGGTTGCCGAGCAGTACTTC
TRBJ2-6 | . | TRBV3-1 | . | CASSPTVRGNGANVLTF | TGTGCCAGCAGCCCGACGGTCCGAGGGAATGGGGCCAACGTCCTGACTTTC
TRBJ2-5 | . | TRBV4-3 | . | CASSQDFRETQYF | TGCGCCAGCAGCCAAGATTTTCGGGAGACCCAGTACTTC
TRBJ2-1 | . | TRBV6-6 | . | CASTPQSYNEQFF | TGTGCCAGCACCCCGCAATCTTACAATGAGCAGTTCTTC
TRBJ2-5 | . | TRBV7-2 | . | CASKASLDGETQYF | TGTGCCAGCAAGGCTAGCCTCGACGGGGAGACCCAGTACTTC
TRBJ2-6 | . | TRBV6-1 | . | CASTGANVLTF | TGTGCCAGCACTGGGGCCAACGTCCTGACTTTC